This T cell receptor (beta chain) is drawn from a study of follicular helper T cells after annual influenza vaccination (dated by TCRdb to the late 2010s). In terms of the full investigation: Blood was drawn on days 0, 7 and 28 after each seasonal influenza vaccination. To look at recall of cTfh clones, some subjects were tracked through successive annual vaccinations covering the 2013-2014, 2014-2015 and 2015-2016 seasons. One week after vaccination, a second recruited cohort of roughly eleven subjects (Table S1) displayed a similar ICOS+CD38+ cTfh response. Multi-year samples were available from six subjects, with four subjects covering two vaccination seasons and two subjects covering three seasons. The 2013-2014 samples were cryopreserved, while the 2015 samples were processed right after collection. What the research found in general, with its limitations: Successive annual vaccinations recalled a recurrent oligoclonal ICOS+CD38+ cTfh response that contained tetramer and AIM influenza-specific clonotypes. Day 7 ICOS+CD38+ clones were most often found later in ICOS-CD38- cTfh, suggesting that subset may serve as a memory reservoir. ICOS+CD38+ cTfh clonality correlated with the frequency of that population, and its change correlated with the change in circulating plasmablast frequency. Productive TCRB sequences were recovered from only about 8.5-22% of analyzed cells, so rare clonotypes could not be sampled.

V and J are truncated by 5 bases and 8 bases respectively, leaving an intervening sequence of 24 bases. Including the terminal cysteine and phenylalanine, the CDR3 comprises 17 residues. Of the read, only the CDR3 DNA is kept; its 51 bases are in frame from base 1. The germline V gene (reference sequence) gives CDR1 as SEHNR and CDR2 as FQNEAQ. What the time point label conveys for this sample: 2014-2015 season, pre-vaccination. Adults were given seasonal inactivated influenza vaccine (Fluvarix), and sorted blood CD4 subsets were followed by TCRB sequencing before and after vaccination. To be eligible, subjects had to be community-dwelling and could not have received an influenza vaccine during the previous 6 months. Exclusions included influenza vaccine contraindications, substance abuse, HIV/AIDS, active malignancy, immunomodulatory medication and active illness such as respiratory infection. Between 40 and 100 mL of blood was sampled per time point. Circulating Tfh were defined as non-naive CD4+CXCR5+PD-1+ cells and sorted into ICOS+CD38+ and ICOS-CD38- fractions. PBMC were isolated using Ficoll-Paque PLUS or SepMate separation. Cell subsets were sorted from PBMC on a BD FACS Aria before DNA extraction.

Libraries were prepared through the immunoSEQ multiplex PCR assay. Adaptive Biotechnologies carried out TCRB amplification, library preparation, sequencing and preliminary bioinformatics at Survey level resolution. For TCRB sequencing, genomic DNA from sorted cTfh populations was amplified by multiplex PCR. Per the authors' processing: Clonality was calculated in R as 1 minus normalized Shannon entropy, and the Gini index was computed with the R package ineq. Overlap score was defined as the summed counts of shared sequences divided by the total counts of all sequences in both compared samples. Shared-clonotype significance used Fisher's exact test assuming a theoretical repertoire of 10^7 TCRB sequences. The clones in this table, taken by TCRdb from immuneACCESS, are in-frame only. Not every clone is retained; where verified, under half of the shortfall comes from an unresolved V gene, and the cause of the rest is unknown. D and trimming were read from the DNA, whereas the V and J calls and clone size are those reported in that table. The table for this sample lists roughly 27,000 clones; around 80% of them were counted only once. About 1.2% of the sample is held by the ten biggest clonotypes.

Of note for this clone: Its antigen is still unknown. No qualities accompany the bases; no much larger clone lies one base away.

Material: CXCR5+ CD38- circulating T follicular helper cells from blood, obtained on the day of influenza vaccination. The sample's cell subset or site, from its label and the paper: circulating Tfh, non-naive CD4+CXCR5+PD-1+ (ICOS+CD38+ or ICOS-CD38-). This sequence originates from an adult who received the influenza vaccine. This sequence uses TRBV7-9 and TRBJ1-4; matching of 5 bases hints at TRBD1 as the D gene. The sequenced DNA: TGTGCCAGCAGCCCCCGGGGGGAACCCCGTTCGGGAGAAAAACTGTTTTTT. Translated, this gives CASSPRGEPRSGEKLFF.